This T cell receptor beta chain is drawn from a study of shared clonotypes between healthy human individuals. Points on this clone: Other DNA sequences in this sample translate to the same CDR3.

Across several immunoSEQ plates, the genomic DNA of each subset was split evenly. Around 30,000 T cell genomes, or 300 ng DNA, went into unsorted PBMC replicate PCRs. TCRdb's copy holds only in-frame clones and misses some; the assay was immunoSEQ multiplex PCR. Here the sample spans about 520,000 clones, approximately 80% being singletons. Germline V CDR1 and CDR2: GTSNPN, SVGIG (reference sequence). V lost 0 bases to trimming and J lost 0 bases, with 9 bases between them. The CDR3 loop spans 14 amino acids. Sequencing was performed on PBMCs. The source of this sequence is a woman in her forties in good health. Some clones in this sample may be carry-over from other donors' samples. The chain carries TRBV30 and TRBJ2-7; D may be TRBD2 (5 bases). The CDR3 is CAWSVGGGSYEQYF. DNA of the CDR3: TGTGCCTGGAGTGTGGGCGGAGGCTCCTACGAGCAGTACTTC.